This T cell receptor (beta chain) was sequenced in a study of T cells expressing NK-cell markers. After re-calling the 5' RACE reads, TCRdb lists one entry per CDR3 protein, DNA absent. This sample contains roughly 350,000 distinct CDR3 sequences. Source material: blood T cells: a sorted CD56 or NKG2C T cell subset, CD4+ or CD8+ T cells, or bulk PBMC T cells (not recorded which). This TCR derives from a man aged 18 to 69 in good health.

The CDR3 loop is CASSQPEGLAGLEETQYF. This chain joins TRBV3-1 and TRBJ2-5; TCRdb indicates TRBD2, and absent DNA this call remains unverified. Germline CDR1 reads LGHDT; CDR2 reads YNNKEL (reference sequence). The CDR3 loop spans 18 amino acids.